These 21 T cell receptor beta chains were all obtained from the same sample, sequenced in a study of OX40 agonist ivuxolimab in advanced cancers. The assay was immunoSEQ multiplex PCR, and TCRdb's table has in-frame clones only and misses some. The table shows 95,000 to 150,000 clones, with approximately 92% occurring only once. The material was CD4+ or CD8+ T cells sorted from blood, obtained in a trial of the OX40 agonist ivuxolimab. The receptors were sampled from an adult with an advanced solid tumor such as melanoma, head and neck, liver or kidney cancer.

CDR3 protein: CASSPTPRGAQPQHF. CDR3 coding DNA: TGTGCCAGCAGCCCAACACCGCGGGGGGCTCAGCCCCAGCATTTT. This chain connects TRBV4-2 to TRBJ1-5; maybe TRBD1 (6 bases). Germline-derived CDR1 and CDR2 are LGHNA and YNFKEQ. The CDR3 sequence is 15 residues long. Trimming removed 4 bases at V and 6 bases at J, with 16 bases between.

The J gene is TRBJ1-2, the V gene TRBV28; D is uncertain. This CDR3 has 18 amino acids. Trimming removed 1 base from V and 7 bases from J, with 25 bases in between. Germline V gene data show CDR1 as MDHEN and CDR2 as SYDVKM. The CDR3 here is CASSLFRNKMRNRVGYTF. CDR3 nucleotide sequence: TGTGCCAGCAGTTTATTCAGGAATAAAATGCGGAATAGGGTTGGCTACACCTTC.

This rearrangement joins TRBV28 to TRBJ1-5; possibly TRBD1 for D (5 bases). With 3 bases removed from V and 2 bases from J, the gap between germline ends came to 14 bases. CDR3 length: 16 amino acids. Germline CDR1 is MDHEN and CDR2 is SYDVKM. This chain's CDR3 is CASSLRLGEGNQPQHF. CDR3 coding DNA: TGTGCCAGCAGTTTGCGCTTAGGGGAGGGCAATCAGCCCCAGCATTTT.

The rearrangement joins TRBV5-1 to TRBJ2-5, with TRBD1 identical over 9 bases. V was pared by 0 bases and J by 4 bases, with 4 bases of the junction left unmatched. CDR3 size: 15 residues. Germline V lookup: CDR1 SGHRS, CDR2 YFSETQ. CDR3 amino acids: CASSLVDRGRETQYF. CDR3 in DNA: TGCGCCAGCAGCTTGGTGGACAGGGGACGAGAGACCCAGTACTTC.

This clone was recorded once. The genes are TRBV15 and TRBJ2-4; D is uncertain. Germline CDR1 reads LNHNV; CDR2 reads YYDKDF (reference sequence). V lost 4 bases and J lost 0, with 1 base in between. This CDR3 is built from 12 residues. CDR3 sequence: CATSKAKNIQYF. The CDR3 nucleotides are TGTGCCACCAGCAAAGCCAAAAACATTCAGTACTTC.

V is TRBV13 and J is TRBJ2-7, with D uncertain. From germline, CDR1 is PRHDT and CDR2 FYEKMQ (reference sequence). This CDR3 spans 16 amino acids. V lost 5 bases and J lost 0, with 17 bases in between. The DNA of the CDR3 is TGTGCCAGCAGCCTCACTCCCAGACGGATCTCCTACGAGCAGTACTTC. This gives the protein CASSLTPRRISYEQYF.

This clone was observed a handful of times. The chain employs TRBV19 and TRBJ2-2; D might be TRBD1 (6 bases). The germline V gene has CDR1 LNHDA and CDR2 SQIVND (reference sequence). The CDR3 totals 15 residues. With 3 bases removed from V and 1 base from J, the gap between germline ends came to 9 bases. Here the CDR3 reads CASSMGRGNTGELFF. As DNA, the CDR3 is TGTGCCAGTAGTATGGGCAGGGGGAACACCGGGGAGCTGTTTTTT.

This sequence joins TRBV19 and TRBJ1-2, with 10 bases that match TRBD1. The J segment lost 8 bases and the V segment lost 4 bases, leaving 4 bases of the junction unmatched. The CDR3 spans 13 residues. Germline V gene sequence: CDR1 LNHDA, CDR2 SQIVND (reference sequence). CDR3 nucleotides: TGTGCCAGTAGTAAGACAGGGGGCCGGGGCTACACCTTC. Translating gives CASSKTGGRGYTF.

This clone turned up a few times. Other DNA sequences in the sample encode the same CDR3. The rearrangement joins TRBV4-3 to TRBJ1-5; the D is unclear. The germline V gene has CDR1 LGHNA and CDR2 YSLEER. The CDR3 totals 12 residues. The germline V and J ends were trimmed by 1 base and 10 bases, with 8 bases remaining between them. Here the CDR3 DNA reads TGCGCCAGCAGCCAAGGAACTGGACCCCAGCATTTT. This codes for CASSQGTGPQHF.

The rearrangement uses TRBV5-5 and TRBJ2-7; 8 nucleotides match TRBD1. In germline, CDR1 is SGHKS, CDR2 YYEKEE (reference sequence). V shed 4 bases, J shed 3 bases, and the junction held 9 bases outside the gene matches. This CDR3 is built from 15 residues. The CDR3 reads CASSQTGTGYYEQYF. For the CDR3, the DNA is TGTGCCAGCAGCCAAACCGGGACAGGCTACTACGAGCAGTACTTC.

The genes are TRBV7-2 and TRBJ2-1; TRBD2 is a possible D gene (6 bases). The CDR3 has 14 residues. V dropped 5 bases and J dropped 4 bases, with 12 bases sitting between them. Germline CDR1 and CDR2: SGHTA and FQGNSA. The CDR3 nucleotides read TGTGCCAGCAGCCTAAGGACTACTTACAATGAGCAGTTCTTC. Amino acid sequence: CASSLRTTYNEQFF.

V usage is TRBV19 and J usage is TRBJ1-4; D remains ambiguous. The germline gives CDR1 LNHDA, CDR2 SQIVND (reference sequence). Trimming cost V 3 bases and J 5 bases, with 10 bases left between them. The CDR3 covers 14 residues. CDR3: CASSIPPPNEKLFF. CDR3 sequence (DNA): TGTGCCAGTAGTATTCCCCCTCCGAATGAAAAACTGTTTTTT.

This chain joins TRBV11-3 and TRBJ2-1, with D possibly TRBD2 on 6 matching bases. The CDR3 loop spans 14 amino acids. Germline-derived CDR1 and CDR2 are SGHNT and YENEEA. Trimming took off 0 bases at V and 4 bases at J, with 7 bases between the two ends. The CDR3 DNA follows: TGTGCCAGCAGCTTAGATGGGGGGTACAATGAGCAGTTCTTC. Translation: CASSLDGGYNEQFF.

The V gene is TRBV19, the J gene TRBJ2-1; D is possibly TRBD2 (7 bases). The CDR3 totals 18 residues. Trimming left V 5 bases short and J 2 bases short, with 22 bases between. CDR1 is LNHDA, CDR2 SQIVND, per germline (reference sequence). This chain's CDR3 is CASSPRTGAGAAYNEQFF. The CDR3 DNA sequence: TGTGCCAGTAGTCCTCGAACGGGCGCGGGGGCGGCCTACAATGAGCAGTTCTTC.

This clone was detected once. The J gene is TRBJ2-7, the V gene TRBV18, with 8 nucleotides matching TRBD2. V trimming: 3 bases; J trimming: 2 bases; junction bases outside the gene matches: 6. Per the germline V gene, CDR1 is KGHSH and CDR2 is LQKENI. There are 15 residues in the CDR3. The CDR3 coding sequence is TGTGCCAGCTCACCGAGCGGGGGACGGGCCTACGAGCAGTACTTC. Amino acids: CASSPSGGRAYEQYF.

V usage is TRBV19 and J usage is TRBJ1-1; possible D gene TRBD1, 6 bases. V lost 3 bases and J lost 8, with 19 bases in between. The length of the CDR3 is 15 residues. From germline, CDR1 is LNHDA and CDR2 SQIVND (reference sequence). The CDR3 DNA reads as TGTGCCAGTAGTATCGCCGGGATATCCGGGACAGAAGCTTTCTTT. It encodes CASSIAGISGTEAFF.

The V call is TRBV6-1, the J call TRBJ2-7; either TRBD1 or TRBD2 may supply D (5 bases each). The CDR3 covers 15 residues. From germline, CDR1 is MNHNS and CDR2 SASEGT. V dropped 6 bases and J dropped 2 bases, with 17 bases sitting between them. The CDR3: CASRGRPVGAYEQYF. DNA of the CDR3: TGTGCCAGCAGAGGCCGGCCCGTGGGGGCCTACGAGCAGTACTTC.

J is TRBJ1-5 and V is TRBV18; the D gene is possibly TRBD1 (5 bases). The CDR3 consists of 16 residues. V was pared by 3 bases and J by 6 bases, with 18 bases between. Germline-derived CDR1 and CDR2 are KGHSH and LQKENI. CDR3: CASSPTGTSGVQPQHF. Here the CDR3 DNA reads TGTGCCAGCTCACCCACCGGGACCTCGGGCGTTCAGCCCCAGCATTTT.

The V and J genes are TRBV18 and TRBJ2-3; TRBD2 agrees at 12 bases. The ends lost 1 base at V and 4 bases at J; junction bases unmatched: 6. Looked up from germline, CDR1 is KGHSH and CDR2 is LQKENI. The CDR3 is made up of 17 amino acids. The CDR3 is CASSPRGASGGADTQYF. CDR3 bases: TGTGCCAGCTCACCACGAGGCGCTAGCGGGGGGGCAGATACGCAGTATTTT.

J is TRBJ2-7 and V is TRBV11-2, with 9 bases that match TRBD1. With V trimmed by 3 bases and J by 5 bases, 5 bases remained unmatched. This CDR3 contains 14 residues. Germline V gene lookup returns CDR1 SGHAT and CDR2 FQNNGV. In nucleotides, the CDR3 is TGTGCCAGCAGCTTCGCACAGGGGGCCCACGAGCAGTACTTC. Its translation: CASSFAQGAHEQYF.

J is TRBJ2-3 and V is TRBV4-3, with D possibly being TRBD2 (5 bases). Germline V CDR1 and CDR2: LGHNA, YSLEER. The length of the CDR3 is 17 residues. The V end lost 4 bases, the J end lost 2 bases, and 19 bases lay between the germline ends. The CDR3 reads CASSRSFRDNYTDTQYF. The CDR3 DNA sequence: TGCGCCAGCAGCCGATCGTTCCGGGATAACTACACAGATACGCAGTATTTT.